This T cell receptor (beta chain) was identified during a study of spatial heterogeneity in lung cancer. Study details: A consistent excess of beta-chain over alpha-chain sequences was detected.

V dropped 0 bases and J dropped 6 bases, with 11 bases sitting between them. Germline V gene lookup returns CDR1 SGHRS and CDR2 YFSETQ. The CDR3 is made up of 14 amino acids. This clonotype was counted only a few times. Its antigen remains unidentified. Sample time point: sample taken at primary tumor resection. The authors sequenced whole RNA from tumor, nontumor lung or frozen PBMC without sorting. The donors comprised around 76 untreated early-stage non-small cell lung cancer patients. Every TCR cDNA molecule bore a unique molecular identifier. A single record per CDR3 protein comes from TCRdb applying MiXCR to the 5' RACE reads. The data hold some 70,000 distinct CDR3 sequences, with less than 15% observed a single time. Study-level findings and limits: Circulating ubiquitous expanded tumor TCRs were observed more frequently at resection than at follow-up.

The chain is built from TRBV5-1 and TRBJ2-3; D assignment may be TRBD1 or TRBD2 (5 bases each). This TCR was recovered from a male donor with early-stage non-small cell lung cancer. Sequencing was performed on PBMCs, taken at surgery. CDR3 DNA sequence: TGCGCCAGCAGCTTGGATCCGGGACCTGATACGCAGTATTTT. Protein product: CASSLDPGPDTQYF.